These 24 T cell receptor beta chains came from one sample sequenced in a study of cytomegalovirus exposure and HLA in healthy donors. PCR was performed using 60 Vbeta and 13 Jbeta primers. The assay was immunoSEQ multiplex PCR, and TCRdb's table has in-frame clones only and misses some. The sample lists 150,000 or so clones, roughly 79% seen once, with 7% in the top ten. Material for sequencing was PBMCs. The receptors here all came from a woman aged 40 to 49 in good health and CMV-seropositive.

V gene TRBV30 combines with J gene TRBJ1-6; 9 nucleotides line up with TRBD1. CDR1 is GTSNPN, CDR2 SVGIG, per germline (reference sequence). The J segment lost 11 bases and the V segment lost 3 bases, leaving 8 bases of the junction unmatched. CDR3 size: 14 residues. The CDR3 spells CAWRQGTGRTPLHF. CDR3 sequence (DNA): TGTGCCTGGAGACAGGGGACAGGGAGGACACCCCTCCACTTT.

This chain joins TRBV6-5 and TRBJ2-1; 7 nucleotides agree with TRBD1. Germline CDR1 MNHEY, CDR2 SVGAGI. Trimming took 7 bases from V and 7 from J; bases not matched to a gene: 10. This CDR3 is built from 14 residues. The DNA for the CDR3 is TGTGCCAGCAACCCCCAGGGGGTATGGAATGAGCAGTTCTTC. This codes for CASNPQGVWNEQFF.

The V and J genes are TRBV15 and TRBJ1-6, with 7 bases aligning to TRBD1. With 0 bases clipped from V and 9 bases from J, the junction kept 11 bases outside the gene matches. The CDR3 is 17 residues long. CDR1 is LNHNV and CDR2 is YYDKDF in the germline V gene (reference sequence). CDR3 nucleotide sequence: TGTGCCACCAGCAGAGATCACGGGACAGCAGGTAGTTCACCCCTCCACTTT. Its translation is CATSRDHGTAGSSPLHF.

Here the CDR3 DNA reads TGTGCCAGCAGTGAGGGGACAGCAAACATTCAGTACTTC. Translating it yields CASSEGTANIQYF. This sequence joins TRBV6-4 and TRBJ2-4; 7 nucleotides agree with TRBD1. V gave up 3 bases and J gave up 6 bases; unmatched junction bases: 2. Germline V gene sequence: CDR1 MRHNA, CDR2 SNTAGT. CDR3 length equals 13 residues.

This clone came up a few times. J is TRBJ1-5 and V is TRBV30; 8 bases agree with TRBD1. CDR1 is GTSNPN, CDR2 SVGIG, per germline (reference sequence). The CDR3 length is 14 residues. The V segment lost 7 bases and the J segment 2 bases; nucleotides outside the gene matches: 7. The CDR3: CAFDRGGGNQPQHF. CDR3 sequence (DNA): TGTGCCTTCGACAGGGGAGGAGGCAATCAGCCCCAGCATTTT.

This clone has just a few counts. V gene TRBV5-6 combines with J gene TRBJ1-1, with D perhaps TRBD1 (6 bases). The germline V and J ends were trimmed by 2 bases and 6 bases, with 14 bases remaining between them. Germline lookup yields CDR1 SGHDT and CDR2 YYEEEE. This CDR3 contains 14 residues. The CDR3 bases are TGTGCCAGCAGCTTAACAGGGTCGGGCGCTGAAGCTTTCTTT. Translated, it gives CASSLTGSGAEAFF.

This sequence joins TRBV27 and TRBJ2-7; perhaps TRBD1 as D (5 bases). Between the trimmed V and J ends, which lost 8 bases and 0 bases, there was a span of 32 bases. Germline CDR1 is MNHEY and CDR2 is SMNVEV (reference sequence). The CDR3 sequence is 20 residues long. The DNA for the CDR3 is TGTGCCAGCTATCCTCTCGGACACAGGCCGTTAATCTCTAGCTCCTACGAGCAGTACTTC. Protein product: CASYPLGHRPLISSSYEQYF.

CDR3: CASSPGGAGTGELFF. The CDR3 nucleotides are TGCGCCAGCTCCCCAGGGGGCGCGGGGACCGGGGAGCTGTTTTTT. This chain links TRBV5-1 with TRBJ2-2; TRBD1 agrees at 8 bases. Germline CDR1 reads SGHRS; CDR2 reads YFSETQ. The V gene end was trimmed by 7 bases and the J gene end by 5 bases; junction bases not matched to a gene: 10. There are 15 residues in the CDR3. Variable domain in full (rest from reference TRBV5-1 and TRBJ2-2): KAGVTQTPRYLIKTRGQQVTLSCSPISGHRSVSWYQQTPGQGLQFLFEYFSETQRNKGNFPGRFSGRQFSNSRSEMNVSTLELGDSALYLCASSPGGAGTGELFFGEGSRLTVL.

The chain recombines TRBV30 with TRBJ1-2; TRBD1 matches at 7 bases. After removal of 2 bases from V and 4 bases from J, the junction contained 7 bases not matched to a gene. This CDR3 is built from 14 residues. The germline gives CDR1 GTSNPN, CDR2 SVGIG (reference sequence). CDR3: CAWSRDREFYGYTF. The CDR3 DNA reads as TGTGCCTGGAGTAGGGACAGAGAGTTCTATGGCTACACCTTC.

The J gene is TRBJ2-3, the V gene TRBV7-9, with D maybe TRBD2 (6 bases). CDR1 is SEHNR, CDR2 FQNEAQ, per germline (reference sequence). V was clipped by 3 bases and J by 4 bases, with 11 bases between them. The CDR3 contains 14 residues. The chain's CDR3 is CASSFGGASDTQYF. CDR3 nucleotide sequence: TGTGCCAGCAGCTTCGGCGGGGCCTCAGATACGCAGTATTTT.

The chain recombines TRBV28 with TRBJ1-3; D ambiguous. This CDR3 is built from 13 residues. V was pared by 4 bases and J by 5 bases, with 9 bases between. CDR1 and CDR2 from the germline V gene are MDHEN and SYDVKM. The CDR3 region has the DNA TGTGCCAGCAGTTACTTCAATAGAAACACCATATATTTT. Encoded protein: CASSYFNRNTIYF.

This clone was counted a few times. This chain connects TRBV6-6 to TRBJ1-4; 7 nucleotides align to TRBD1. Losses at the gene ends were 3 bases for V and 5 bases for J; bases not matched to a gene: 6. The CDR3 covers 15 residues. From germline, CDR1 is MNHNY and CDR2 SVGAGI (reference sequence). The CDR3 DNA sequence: TGTGCCAGCAGTTATGACGGACAGGAAAATGAAAAACTGTTTTTT. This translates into CASSYDGQENEKLFF.

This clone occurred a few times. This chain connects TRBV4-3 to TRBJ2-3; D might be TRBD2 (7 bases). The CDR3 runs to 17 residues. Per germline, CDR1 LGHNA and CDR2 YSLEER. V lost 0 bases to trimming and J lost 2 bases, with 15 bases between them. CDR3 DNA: TGCGCCAGCAGCCAAGATCGGACGGGGGGCCTCACAGATACGCAGTATTTT. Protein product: CASSQDRTGGLTDTQYF.

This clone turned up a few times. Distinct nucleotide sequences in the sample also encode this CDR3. CDR3 DNA: TGCGCCAGCAGCCAAGATCCCCAGGGGGCGGTAGGCTACACCTTC. As protein: CASSQDPQGAVGYTF. The chain employs TRBV4-1 and TRBJ1-2; TRBD1 agrees at 8 bases. The CDR3 has 15 amino acids. The J segment lost 8 bases and the V segment lost 0 bases, leaving 8 bases of the junction unmatched. Germline assignment: CDR1 MGHRA and CDR2 YSYEKL.

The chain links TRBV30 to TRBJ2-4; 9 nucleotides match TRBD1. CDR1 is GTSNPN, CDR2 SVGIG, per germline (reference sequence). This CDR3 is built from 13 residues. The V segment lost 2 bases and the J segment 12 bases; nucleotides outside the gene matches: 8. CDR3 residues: CAWSTGGEHSQYF. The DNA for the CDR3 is TGTGCCTGGAGTACAGGGGGCGAACACAGTCAGTACTTC. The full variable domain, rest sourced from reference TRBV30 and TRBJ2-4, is SQTIHQWPATLVQPVGSPLSLECTVEGTSNPNLYWYRQAAGRGLQLLFYSVGIGQISSEVPQNLSASRPQDRQFILSSKKLLLSDSGFYLCAWSTGGEHSQYFGAGTRLSVL.

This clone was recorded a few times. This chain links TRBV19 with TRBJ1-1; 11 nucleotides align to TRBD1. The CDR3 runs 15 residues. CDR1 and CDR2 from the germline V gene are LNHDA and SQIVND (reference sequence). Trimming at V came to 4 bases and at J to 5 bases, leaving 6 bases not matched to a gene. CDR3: CASSRGTGGGTEAFF. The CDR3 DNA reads TGTGCCAGTAGTAGGGGGACAGGGGGGGGAACTGAAGCTTTCTTT.

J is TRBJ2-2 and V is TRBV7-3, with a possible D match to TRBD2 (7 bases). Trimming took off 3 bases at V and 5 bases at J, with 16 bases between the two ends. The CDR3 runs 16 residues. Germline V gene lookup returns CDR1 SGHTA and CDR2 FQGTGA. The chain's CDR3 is CASSFGAGAETGELFF. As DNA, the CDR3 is TGTGCCAGCAGCTTCGGGGCGGGGGCTGAAACCGGGGAGCTGTTTTTT.

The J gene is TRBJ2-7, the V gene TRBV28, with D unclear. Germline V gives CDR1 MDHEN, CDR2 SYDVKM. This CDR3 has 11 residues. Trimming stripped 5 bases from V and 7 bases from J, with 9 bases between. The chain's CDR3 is CASSGSGEQYF. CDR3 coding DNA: TGTGCCAGCAGTGGGTCAGGAGAGCAGTACTTC.

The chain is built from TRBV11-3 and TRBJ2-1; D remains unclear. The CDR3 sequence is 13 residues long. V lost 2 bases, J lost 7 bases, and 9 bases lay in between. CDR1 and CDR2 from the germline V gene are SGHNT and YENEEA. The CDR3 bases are TGTGCCAGCAGCTTATCGAATCGGAATGAGCAGTTCTTC. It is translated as CASSLSNRNEQFF.

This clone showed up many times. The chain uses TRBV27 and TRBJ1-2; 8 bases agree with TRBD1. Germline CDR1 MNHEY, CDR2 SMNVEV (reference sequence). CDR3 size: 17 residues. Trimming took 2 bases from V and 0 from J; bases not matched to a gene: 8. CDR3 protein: CASSLNPKTGANYGYTF. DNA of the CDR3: TGTGCCAGCAGTTTAAACCCTAAGACAGGGGCTAACTATGGCTACACCTTC.

The CDR3 coding sequence is TGTGCCAGCAGCGCGGGACTAGCGGGGGGGCCAACTAGAGTCGGTGAGCAGTTCTTC. It codes for CASSAGLAGGPTRVGEQFF. The chain is built from TRBV7-6 and TRBJ2-1, with 16 bases lining up with TRBD2. The CDR3 runs 19 residues. Germline CDR1 and CDR2: SGHVS and FNYEAQ. The V segment lost 5 bases and the J segment 9 bases; nucleotides outside the gene matches: 16.

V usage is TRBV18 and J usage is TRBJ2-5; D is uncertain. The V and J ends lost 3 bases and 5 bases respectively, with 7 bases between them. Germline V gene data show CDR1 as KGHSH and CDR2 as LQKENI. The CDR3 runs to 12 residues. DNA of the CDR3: TGTGCCAGCTCACCGGGCCGGGAGACCCAGTACTTC. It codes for CASSPGRETQYF. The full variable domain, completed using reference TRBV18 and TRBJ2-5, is NAGVMQNPRHLVRRRGQEARLRCSPMKGHSHVYWYRQLPEEGLKFMVYLQKENIIDESGMPKERFSAEFPKEGPSILRIQQVVRGDSAAYFCASSPGRETQYFGPGTRLLVL.

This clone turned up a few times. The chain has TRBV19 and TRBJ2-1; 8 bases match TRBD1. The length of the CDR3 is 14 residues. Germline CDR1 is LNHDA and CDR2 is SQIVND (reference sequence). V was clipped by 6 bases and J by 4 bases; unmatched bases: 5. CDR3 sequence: CASSGTGSYNEQFF. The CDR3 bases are TGTGCCAGTAGCGGGACAGGCTCGTACAATGAGCAGTTCTTC.

The CDR3 DNA reads TGTGCCAGCAATACGCGGGGACCCGAAGAGACCCAGTACTTC. Amino acids: CASNTRGPEETQYF. This rearrangement joins TRBV6-6 to TRBJ2-5; a weak D match, TRBD2 (6 bases). Germline assignment: CDR1 MNHNY and CDR2 SVGAGI (reference sequence). The CDR3 is made up of 14 amino acids. V gave up 7 bases and J gave up 3 bases, with 15 bases separating them.